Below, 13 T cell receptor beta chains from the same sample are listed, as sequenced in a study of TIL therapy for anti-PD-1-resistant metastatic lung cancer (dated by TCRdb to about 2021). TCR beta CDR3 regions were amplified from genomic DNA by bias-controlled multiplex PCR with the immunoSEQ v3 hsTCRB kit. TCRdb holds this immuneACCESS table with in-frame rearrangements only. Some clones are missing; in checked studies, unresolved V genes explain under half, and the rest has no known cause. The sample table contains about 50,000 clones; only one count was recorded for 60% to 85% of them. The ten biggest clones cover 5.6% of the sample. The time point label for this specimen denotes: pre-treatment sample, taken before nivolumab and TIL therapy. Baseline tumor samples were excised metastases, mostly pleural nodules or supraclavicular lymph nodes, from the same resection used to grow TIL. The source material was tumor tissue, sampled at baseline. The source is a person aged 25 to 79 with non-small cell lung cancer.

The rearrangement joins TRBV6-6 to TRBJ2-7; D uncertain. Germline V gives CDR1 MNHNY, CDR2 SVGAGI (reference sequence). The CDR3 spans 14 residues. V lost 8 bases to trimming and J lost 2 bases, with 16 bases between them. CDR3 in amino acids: CASAPMGWAYEQYF. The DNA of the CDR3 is TGTGCCAGCGCCCCGATGGGTTGGGCCTACGAGCAGTACTTC.

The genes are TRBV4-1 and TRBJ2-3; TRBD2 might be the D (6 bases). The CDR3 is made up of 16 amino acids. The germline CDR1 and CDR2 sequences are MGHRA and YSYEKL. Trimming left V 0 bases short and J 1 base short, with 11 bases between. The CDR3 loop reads CASSQDGGWGTDTQYF. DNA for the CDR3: TGCGCCAGCAGCCAAGACGGGGGATGGGGCACAGATACGCAGTATTTT.

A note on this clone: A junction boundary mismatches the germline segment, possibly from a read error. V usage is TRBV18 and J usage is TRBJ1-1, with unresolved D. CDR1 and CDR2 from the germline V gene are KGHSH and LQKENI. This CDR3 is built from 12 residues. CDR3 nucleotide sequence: TGTGCCAGCTCACCAGAAGGATTTTTGACTCTCTTT. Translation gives CASSPEGFLTLF.

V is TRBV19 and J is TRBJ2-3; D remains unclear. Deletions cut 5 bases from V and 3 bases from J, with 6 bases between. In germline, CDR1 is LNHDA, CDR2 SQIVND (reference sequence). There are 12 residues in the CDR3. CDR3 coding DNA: TGTGCCAGTAGTCTAATGACAGATACGCAGTATTTT. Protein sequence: CASSLMTDTQYF.

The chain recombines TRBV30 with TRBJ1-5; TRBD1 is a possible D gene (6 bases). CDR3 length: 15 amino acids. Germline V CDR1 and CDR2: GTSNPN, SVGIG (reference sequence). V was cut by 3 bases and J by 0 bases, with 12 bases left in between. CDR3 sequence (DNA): TGTGCCTGGAGGCCACAGGGTCATAGCAATCAGCCCCAGCATTTT. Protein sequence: CAWRPQGHSNQPQHF.

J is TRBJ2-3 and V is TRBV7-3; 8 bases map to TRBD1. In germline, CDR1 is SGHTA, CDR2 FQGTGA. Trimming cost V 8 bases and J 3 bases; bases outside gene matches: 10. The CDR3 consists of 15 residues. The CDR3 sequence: CASAFGDRITDTQYF. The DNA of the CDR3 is TGTGCCAGCGCCTTTGGGGACAGGATAACAGATACGCAGTATTTT.

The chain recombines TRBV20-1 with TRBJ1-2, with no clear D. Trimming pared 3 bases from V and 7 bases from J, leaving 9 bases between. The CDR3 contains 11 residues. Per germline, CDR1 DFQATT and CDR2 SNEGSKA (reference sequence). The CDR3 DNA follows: TGCAGTGCTAGCACTGGGTCTGGCTACACCTTC. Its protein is CSASTGSGYTF.

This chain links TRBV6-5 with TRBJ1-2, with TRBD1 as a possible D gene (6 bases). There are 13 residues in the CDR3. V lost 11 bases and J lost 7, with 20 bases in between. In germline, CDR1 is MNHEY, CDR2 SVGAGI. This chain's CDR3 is CAGTRGEAAGYTF. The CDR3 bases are TGTGCCGGAACAAGGGGGGAGGCGGCTGGCTACACCTTC.

The CDR3 is CASRPEGLTDTQYF. CDR3 in DNA: TGCGCCAGCAGGCCGGAGGGACTCACAGATACGCAGTATTTT. This chain connects TRBV10-1 to TRBJ2-3; D may be TRBD2 (6 bases). Trimming took 6 bases from V and 2 from J, leaving 12 bases between them. In germline, CDR1 is WNHNN, CDR2 SYGVQD (reference sequence). This CDR3 contains 14 residues.

The DNA of the CDR3 is TGTGCCAGCAGTAGCGGTTGGGGAGCCGAAAAACTGTTTTTT. Translating it yields CASSSGWGAEKLFF. The chain links TRBV27 to TRBJ1-4; D uncertain. Trimming shortened V by 5 bases and J by 8 bases, and 15 bases separated the two germline ends. Germline CDR1 is MNHEY and CDR2 is SMNVEV (reference sequence). The CDR3 sequence is 14 residues long.

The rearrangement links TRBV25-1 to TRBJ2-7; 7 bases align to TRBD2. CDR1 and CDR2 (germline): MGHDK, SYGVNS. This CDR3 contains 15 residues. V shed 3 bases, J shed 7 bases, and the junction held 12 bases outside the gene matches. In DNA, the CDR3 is TGTGCCAGCAGTGAGGCGGGAGCCGGGGTACGGGAGCAGTACTTC. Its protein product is CASSEAGAGVREQYF.

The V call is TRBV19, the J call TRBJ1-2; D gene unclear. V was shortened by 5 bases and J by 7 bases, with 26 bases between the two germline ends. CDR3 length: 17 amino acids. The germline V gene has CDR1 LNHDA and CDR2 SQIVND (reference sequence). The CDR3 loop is CASSLSAWDLSSPGYTF. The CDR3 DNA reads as TGTGCCAGTAGTCTCTCTGCCTGGGATCTCTCTTCCCCTGGCTACACCTTC.

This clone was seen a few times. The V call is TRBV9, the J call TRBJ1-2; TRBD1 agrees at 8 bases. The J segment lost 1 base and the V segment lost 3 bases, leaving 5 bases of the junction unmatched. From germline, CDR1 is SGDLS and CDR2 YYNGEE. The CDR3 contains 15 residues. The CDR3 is CASSGRTGLNYGYTF. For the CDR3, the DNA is TGTGCCAGCAGCGGAAGGACAGGGCTTAACTATGGCTACACCTTC.